These 28 T cell receptor beta chains were sequenced from one sample in a study of Graves' ophthalmopathy and Graves' hyperthyroidism. Amplified TCR beta CDR3 regions were obtained using RNA transcripts as template. The library came from an HTBI-primed first-round RT-PCR and a second-round multiplex PCR. A single record per CDR3 protein comes from TCRdb applying MiXCR to the multiplex PCR reads. This table holds about 740,000 distinct CDR3 sequences, approximately 40% found once. The sample taken for sequencing was peripheral blood. Source of these receptors: an adult man with Graves' ophthalmopathy.

This clonotype appeared a few times. A single base separates this from a much larger clone, so it may be a read error. V usage is TRBV29-1 and J usage is TRBJ1-1, with 12 bases lining up with TRBD1. Germline CDR1 is SQVTM and CDR2 is ANQGSEA. The CDR3 has 16 residues. CDR3 in amino acids: CSVEEWDRGPNTEASF. As DNA, the CDR3 is TGCAGCGTTGAAGAATGGGACAGGGGGCCGAACACTGAAGCTTCCTTT. The variable domain in full, completed from reference TRBV29-1 and TRBJ1-1, reads SAVISQKPSRDICQRGTSLTIQCQVDSQVTMMFWYRQQPGQSLTLIATANQGSEATYESGFVIDKFPISRPNLTFSTLTVSNMSPEDSSIYLCSVEEWDRGPNTEASFGQGTRLTVV.

Regarding this clonotype: The junction departs from germline at one end; a sequencing error may be responsible. CDR3 protein: CASSETGVPTANVLTF. CDR3 nucleotide sequence: TGTGCCAGCAGTGAAACAGGGGTTCCCACGGCCAACGTCCTGACTTTC. V and J are TRBV10-3 and TRBJ2-6, with 7 bases matching TRBD1. CDR1 is ENHRY, CDR2 SYGVKD, per germline. The CDR3 length is 16 residues.

The CDR3 sequence: CATSRARGISNQPQHF. CDR3 nucleotide sequence: TGTGCCACCAGCAGAGCCAGGGGAATTAGCAATCAGCCCCAGCATTTT. This chain links TRBV15 with TRBJ1-5, with a possible D match to TRBD1 (6 bases). The V and J ends lost 1 base and 0 bases respectively, with 10 bases between them. Germline values: CDR1 LNHNV, CDR2 YYDKDF (reference sequence). This CDR3 comprises 16 residues.

This rearrangement joins TRBV20-1 to TRBJ1-1, with TRBD1 as a possible D gene (6 bases). The CDR3 is made up of 15 amino acids. Trimming shortened V by 3 bases and J by 2 bases, and 16 bases separated the two germline ends. Germline CDR1 DFQATT, CDR2 SNEGSKA (reference sequence). The CDR3 loop is CSASPPGHKNTEAFF. The CDR3 bases are TGCAGTGCTAGCCCACCGGGACACAAAAACACTGAAGCTTTCTTT.

This clonotype was counted between two and nine times. The rearrangement joins TRBV20-1 to TRBJ2-5; 11 bases are a match to TRBD2. CDR1 is DFQATT, CDR2 SNEGSKA, per germline (reference sequence). The CDR3 totals 15 residues. The junction had 6 bases not matched to a gene; V was cut back by 1 base and J by 5 bases. CDR3 protein: CSARGVAGGLETQYF. DNA for the CDR3: TGCAGTGCTAGAGGGGTAGCGGGAGGGCTGGAGACCCAGTACTTC.

The V and J genes are TRBV7-9 and TRBJ2-5; 16 positions agree with TRBD2. Germline CDR1 is SEHNR and CDR2 is FQNEAQ (reference sequence). The CDR3 extends over 16 amino acids. The V and J ends lost 3 bases and 5 bases, in that order; junction bases with no gene match: 3. The CDR3 coding sequence is TGTGCCAGCAGCTTGGGGACTAGCGGGGGGGCCGAGACCCAGTACTTC. Encoded protein: CASSLGTSGGAETQYF.

This clonotype has more than one count but fewer than ten. The CDR3 protein is CASSDREGRSEQYF. The CDR3 DNA is TGTGCCAGCAGTGATCGGGAGGGCCGGAGCGAGCAGTACTTC. V usage is TRBV9 and J usage is TRBJ2-7; 8 nucleotides align to TRBD2. After removal of 5 bases from V and 6 bases from J, the junction contained 10 bases not matched to a gene. Looked up from germline, CDR1 is SGDLS and CDR2 is YYNGEE. The CDR3 contains 14 residues.

As to this clonotype: A much larger clone differs from this one at a single base, so this may be a read error. The chain employs TRBV7-8 and TRBJ2-6; a possible D gene is TRBD1 (6 bases). V gave up 6 bases and J gave up 2 bases, with 14 bases separating them. Germline-derived CDR1 and CDR2 are SGHVS and FQNEAQ. The CDR3 contains 16 residues. As DNA, the CDR3 is TGTGCCAGCAGGGACCCCTCAGGGGCTGGGGCCAACGTCCTGACTTTC. This gives the protein CASRDPSGAGANVLTF.

This clonotype was counted a few times. The chain joins TRBV7-9 to TRBJ2-7, with TRBD1 matching 9 bases. With 5 bases clipped from V and 5 bases from J, the junction kept 7 bases outside the gene matches. Germline loops: CDR1 SEHNR, CDR2 FQNEAQ (reference sequence). The CDR3 consists of 14 residues. The CDR3 DNA reads TGTGCCAGCAGCCGGGGACAGGGAGGGAACGAGCAGTACTTC. It encodes CASSRGQGGNEQYF.

Remarks on this clonotype: Just one base apart from a much larger clone, this may be a read error. The chain uses TRBV29-1 and TRBJ1-1, with D perhaps matching TRBD1 (5 bases). Germline-derived CDR1 and CDR2 are SQVTM and ANQGSEA. Trimming pared 8 bases from V and 1 base from J, leaving 17 bases between. The CDR3 runs 14 residues. The CDR3 DNA is TGCAGCCTCACCGAGGGGACGGCGAACACTGAAGCTTTCTTT. This translates into CSLTEGTANTEAFF.

This clonotype is a singleton in its sample. This rearrangement joins TRBV7-2 to TRBJ2-7, with a weak D call TRBD1 (5 bases). The V end lost 5 bases, the J end lost 5 bases, and 13 bases lay between the germline ends. CDR1 and CDR2 (germline): SGHTA, FQGNSA. There are 13 residues in the CDR3. The chain's CDR3 is CASSQQVRNEQYF. DNA of the CDR3: TGTGCCAGCAGCCAACAGGTTCGGAACGAGCAGTACTTC. The complete variable domain, with remaining parts taken from reference TRBV7-2 and TRBJ2-7, reads GAGVSQSPSNKVTEKGKDVELRCDPISGHTALYWYRQSLGQGLEFLIYFQGNSAPDKSGLPSDRFSAERTGGSVSTLTIQRTQQEDSAVYLCASSQQVRNEQYFGPGTRLTVT.

The CDR3 coding sequence is TGTGCCTGGAGTTCAGGCCGAGGCAATCAGCCCCAGCATTTT. It codes for CAWSSGRGNQPQHF. The genes are TRBV30 and TRBJ1-5; D is undetermined. From germline, CDR1 is GTSNPN and CDR2 SVGIG (reference sequence). Trimming left V 2 bases short and J 2 bases short, with 10 bases between. The CDR3 contains 14 residues.

The chain is built from TRBV20-1 and TRBJ1-2; D unclear. This CDR3 is built from 15 residues. Trimming removed 0 bases at V and 3 bases at J, with 14 bases between. Germline CDR1 DFQATT, CDR2 SNEGSKA (reference sequence). The DNA of the CDR3 is TGCAGTGCTAGAGATCGGGCATCCCCGTACTATGGCTACACCTTC. It yields the protein CSARDRASPYYGYTF.

This clonotype was counted at least ten times. The rearrangement uses TRBV15 and TRBJ2-5; TRBD2 is a possible D gene (6 bases). The V gene's germline CDR1 is LNHNV and CDR2 YYDKDF (reference sequence). Trimming cost V 8 bases and J 5 bases, with 18 bases left between them. The CDR3 is 14 residues long. This CDR3 reads CATSLGGDHETQYF. CDR3 DNA: TGTGCCACCTCTCTTGGAGGGGATCACGAGACCCAGTACTTC.

The CDR3 DNA follows: TGCAGTGCTTGGGAAGCGAATTCACCCCTCCACTTT. This sequence encodes CSAWEANSPLHF. V and J are TRBV20-1 and TRBJ1-6; no reliable D call. The V gene lost 5 bases and the J gene lost 7 bases, with 9 bases spanning the gap. This CDR3 has 12 amino acids. Germline assignment: CDR1 DFQATT and CDR2 SNEGSKA (reference sequence).

This clonotype was counted only a few times. This chain uses TRBV7-9 with TRBJ2-5; no firm D call. This CDR3 has 11 amino acids. Germline V gives CDR1 SEHNR, CDR2 FQNEAQ (reference sequence). V was cut by 5 bases and J by 7 bases, with 8 bases left in between. This CDR3 is CASSPMGTQYF. The CDR3 DNA sequence: TGTGCCAGCAGCCCAATGGGGACCCAGTACTTC.

The rearrangement uses TRBV15 and TRBJ1-2; D is unresolved. The CDR3 covers 12 residues. Trimming shortened V by 0 bases and J by 8 bases, and 7 bases separated the two germline ends. Germline values: CDR1 LNHNV, CDR2 YYDKDF (reference sequence). The CDR3, as DNA: TGTGCCACCAGCAGAGATCGGGTGGGCTACACCTTC. It encodes CATSRDRVGYTF.

This clonotype has more than one count but fewer than ten. The chain employs TRBV6-5 and TRBJ2-5; unclear D gene. The CDR3 is 13 residues long. Trimming left V 6 bases short and J 2 bases short, with 10 bases between. Germline loops: CDR1 MNHEY, CDR2 SVGAGI. CDR3 nucleotides: TGTGCCAGCAGACGAGTGAATCAAGAGACCCAGTACTTC. Translating it yields CASRRVNQETQYF.

For this clonotype: This could be a read error, since a much larger clone is one nucleotide away. The chain carries TRBV29-1 and TRBJ1-5, with unresolved D. The CDR3 loop spans 13 amino acids. The germline V gene has CDR1 SQVTM and CDR2 ANQGSEA. The CDR3 DNA reads TGCAGCGTTGTTTCCGGAGTCAATCAGCTCCAGCATTTT. This sequence encodes CSVVSGVNQLQHF.

The table lists this clonotype with a few counts. The chain combines TRBV7-9 with TRBJ2-7; 10 nucleotides agree with TRBD1. This CDR3 contains 15 residues. Germline loops: CDR1 SEHNR, CDR2 FQNEAQ (reference sequence). Trimming cost V 5 bases and J 1 base; bases outside gene matches: 5. CDR3 protein: CASSSRQGASYEQYF. CDR3 DNA sequence: TGTGCCAGCAGCAGCCGACAGGGGGCATCCTACGAGCAGTACTTC. The full variable domain, completed using reference TRBV7-9 and TRBJ2-7, is DTGVSQNPRHKITKRGQNVTFRCDPISEHNRLYWYRQTLGQGPEFLTYFQNEAQLEKSRLLSDRFSAERPKGSFSTLEIQRTEQGDSAMYLCASSSRQGASYEQYFGPGTRLTVT.

This clonotype appeared a few times. The chain joins TRBV6-6 to TRBJ2-7; tentatively, D is TRBD2 (6 bases). The CDR3 covers 13 residues. Trimming stripped 2 bases from V and 5 bases from J, with 10 bases between. Germline V lookup: CDR1 MNHNY, CDR2 SVGAGI (reference sequence). CDR3 sequence: CASSYILANEQYF. The CDR3 DNA sequence: TGTGCCAGCAGTTACATACTAGCCAACGAGCAGTACTTC.

This clonotype was seen more than once but under ten times. CDR3 sequence: CASSLGTSGLQETQYF. DNA for the CDR3: TGTGCCAGCAGCTTAGGGACTAGCGGGCTCCAAGAGACCCAGTACTTC. The chain has TRBV7-2 and TRBJ2-5; TRBD2 agrees at 11 bases. The trim removed 1 base at V and 1 base at J, leaving 2 bases unmatched. Germline CDR1 SGHTA, CDR2 FQGNSA. The CDR3 totals 16 residues.

This clonotype came up many times. The chain recombines TRBV7-2 with TRBJ2-5; tentative D call: TRBD1 (5 bases). CDR3 size: 15 residues. V was trimmed by 5 bases and J by 2 bases, leaving 15 bases between them. In germline, CDR1 is SGHTA, CDR2 FQGNSA. Here the CDR3 reads CASSKWLQGQETQYF. CDR3 bases: TGTGCCAGCAGCAAATGGTTGCAGGGACAAGAGACCCAGTACTTC.

This clonotype was counted between two and nine times. This sequence joins TRBV5-5 and TRBJ1-2; possible D gene TRBD1, 5 bases. Trimming cost V 0 bases and J 3 bases, with 12 bases left between them. Germline CDR1 SGHKS, CDR2 YYEKEE (reference sequence). CDR3 size: 15 residues. The CDR3 is CASSLVGGTDYGYTF. The CDR3 DNA reads TGTGCCAGCAGCTTGGTGGGTGGGACCGACTATGGCTACACCTTC.

This clonotype was seen at least ten times. This chain links TRBV19 with TRBJ1-5, with D possibly being TRBD1 (6 bases). The CDR3 is 15 residues long. Germline CDR1 reads LNHDA; CDR2 reads SQIVND (reference sequence). Trimming shortened V by 6 bases and J by 3 bases, and 15 bases separated the two germline ends. The CDR3 nucleotides are TGTGCCAGTAGGCGGGGCAGGGGTGACAATCAGCCCCAGCATTTT. It yields the protein CASRRGRGDNQPQHF.

As concerns this clonotype: This clone may be a read error of a much larger clone one base away. The chain recombines TRBV10-1 with TRBJ1-1; D is undetermined. Germline V gene data show CDR1 as WNHNN and CDR2 as SYGVQD (reference sequence). The CDR3 length is 13 residues. The CDR3 loop is CASRLERNTEALF. The DNA for the CDR3 is TGCGCCAGCAGGCTGGAAAGGAACACTGAAGCTCTCTTT.

This rearrangement joins TRBV2 to TRBJ2-7, with 8 nucleotides matching TRBD2. After removal of 5 bases from V and 6 bases from J, the junction contained 9 bases not matched to a gene. This CDR3 is built from 14 residues. CDR1 and CDR2 from the germline V gene are SNHLY and FYNNEI. CDR3 in DNA: TGTGCCAGCAGTTGGAGCGGGAGCGAGAGCGAGCAGTACTTC. Its protein is CASSWSGSESEQYF.

This clonotype turned up a few times. The V and J genes are TRBV7-2 and TRBJ2-7, with a weak D call TRBD2 (6 bases). V was cut by 5 bases and J by 2 bases, with 16 bases left in between. Germline-derived CDR1 and CDR2 are SGHTA and FQGNSA. This CDR3 has 15 residues. In DNA form, the CDR3 reads TGTGCCAGCAGCCCGAGGGCTAGCGCAACCTACGAGCAGTACTTC. It specifies CASSPRASATYEQYF.